This is a list of T cell receptor beta chains from one sample in a study of shared clonotypes between healthy human individuals. TCRdb's copy holds only in-frame clones and misses some; the assay was immunoSEQ multiplex PCR. Seen here are around 750,000 clones, 74% observed once, and the top ten hold more than 1.5%. Specimen: memory CD4+ T cells sorted from blood. Receptors originate from a woman aged 25-40 years in good health. Both conserved end residues are part of each CDR3.

V gene | CDR3 protein
TRBV27 | CASRRTPGLAGAGELFF
TRBV5-1 | CASSSDWDGYTF
TRBV29-1 | CSVELGSGIHNEQFF
TRBV9 | CASSVESGNYNEQFF
TRBV27 | CASSLGGAGPTEAFF
TRBV5-1 | CASSYGSPYEQYF
TRBV28 | CASTTRGEGRNEQFF
TRBV11-2 | CASSLRGGEETQYF
TRBV5-1 | CASSLAGGSGEQYF
TRBV19 | CASSTQQETQYF
TRBV11-3 | CASSTLPNTGELFF
TRBV5-1 | CASSLSGTNTEAFF
TRBV28 | CASKPSTDTQYF
TRBV9 | CASSVGDAGETQYF
TRBV19 | CASSGVGGRETQYF
TRBV7-9 | CASSTWTGSSNYGYTF
TRBV27 | CASSAYASGAGELFF
TRBV7-9 | CASSLTSGTGHYSNQPQHF
TRBV11-2 | CASSLDGASGRRQEQFF
TRBV5-4 | CASSVGYYGYTF
TRBV5-1 | CASSETGDEWNVNGYTF
TRBV18 | CASSPRNKETQYF
TRBV18 | CASSRRETNTGELFF
TRBV6-4 | CASKGQATTGELFF
TRBV12-5 | CASGLGGNTEAFF
TRBV27 | CASSVQGRMHYEQYF
TRBV29-1 | CSVEDQGSYGYTF
TRBV9 | CASSVGDRGLSSYNEQFF
TRBV20-1 | CSVGKNTEAFF
TRBV6-5 | CASRPTGTGAHEQYF
TRBV15 | CATSQGQGGLRAFF
TRBV5-1 | CASSLEGQGQETQYF
TRBV29-1 | CSVHRDRGRQPQHF
TRBV28 | CASSPPGHIIQPQHF
TRBV7-2 | CASSLVILHTQYF
TRBV5-4 | CASSLRDTEAFF
TRBV7-6 | CASSFTRRETQYF
TRBV18 | CASSPIPPRMNTEAFF
TRBV19 | CASSIPPSGQPQHF
TRBV5-4 | CASSDRTSEAYEQYF
TRBV5-4 | CASSPARDFNTGELFF
TRBV27 | CASSFRPVPKAGGNQPQHF
TRBV5-6 | CASSRRSQTREAFF
TRBV28 | CASRVGGGRTEAFF
TRBV19 | CASSSPGTGTHGYTF
TRBV11-2 | CASSPDRGTEAFF
TRBV7-9 | CASSAGSGEWQPQHF
TRBV5-1 | CASSLYNEQFF
TRBV7-8 | CASSLGRVRGNQPQHF
TRBV11-2 | CASSANLVEQFF
TRBV7-3 | CASSSSDPLRQYQPQHF
TRBV19 | CASSIVLRRGSYNEQFF
TRBV15 | CATTRENIQYF
TRBV25-1 | CASSEGRGKETQYF
TRBV6-5 | CASSKGQGAGYEQYF
TRBV6-1 | CASSELGSTTGYTF
TRBV7-3 | CASSLKGSADTQYF